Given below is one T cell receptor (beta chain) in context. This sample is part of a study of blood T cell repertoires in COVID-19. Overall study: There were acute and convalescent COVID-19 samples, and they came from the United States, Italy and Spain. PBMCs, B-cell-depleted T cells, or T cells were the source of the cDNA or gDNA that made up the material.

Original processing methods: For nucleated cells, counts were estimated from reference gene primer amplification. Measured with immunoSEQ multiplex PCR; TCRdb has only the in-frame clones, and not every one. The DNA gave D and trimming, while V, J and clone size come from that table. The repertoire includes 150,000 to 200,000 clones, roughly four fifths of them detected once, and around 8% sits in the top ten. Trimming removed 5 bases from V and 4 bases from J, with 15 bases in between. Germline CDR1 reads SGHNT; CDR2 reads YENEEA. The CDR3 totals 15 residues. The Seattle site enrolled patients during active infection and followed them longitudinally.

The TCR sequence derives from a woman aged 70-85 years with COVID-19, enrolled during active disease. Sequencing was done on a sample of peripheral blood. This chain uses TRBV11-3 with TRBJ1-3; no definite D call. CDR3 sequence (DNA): TGTGCCAGCAGCCGCGGCAGCCTTGGAGGAAACACCATATATTTT. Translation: CASSRGSLGGNTIYF.